What follows are 9 T cell receptor beta chains derived from one specimen sequenced in a study of T-cell reconstitution after alpha-beta-depleted transplantation in children. The TCRbeta library incorporated unique molecular identifiers. One entry per CDR3 protein, called by TCRdb with MiXCR from the PCR reads. Here the sample spans 200,000 or so distinct CDR3 sequences, about 6% being singletons. The source was PBMCs, collected before TCRalphabeta/CD19-depleted stem cell transplant. The receptor source for this set is a girl under three years old with combined immunodeficiency, due to receive a stem cell transplant.

This clonotype was recorded many times. The rearrangement uses TRBV2 and TRBJ1-2; D is perhaps TRBD1 (6 bases). Per the germline V gene, CDR1 is SNHLY and CDR2 is FYNNEI. The CDR3 is 11 amino acids. Trimming pared 8 bases from V and 3 bases from J, leaving 7 bases between. CDR3 region: CASHRDYGYTF. CDR3 sequence (DNA): TGTGCCAGCCACAGGGACTATGGCTACACCTTC.

This clonotype was counted at least ten times. The chain uses TRBV20-1 and TRBJ2-7; a weak D match, TRBD1 (6 bases). The CDR3 has 14 residues. The ends were cut back, 2 bases at V and 2 bases at J, with 13 bases in the middle. Germline V gene data show CDR1 as DFQATT and CDR2 as SNEGSKA (reference sequence). The CDR3 nucleotides are TGCAGTGCTAGAAGACAGGCTCTCCCCTACGAGCAGTACTTC. Its protein product is CSARRQALPYEQYF.

The sample holds many counts of this clonotype. The chain employs TRBV12-3 or TRBV12-4 and TRBJ1-1; 7 bases agree with TRBD1. CDR3 size: 13 residues. Trimming took 1 base from V and 6 from J; bases not matched to a gene: 2. The CDR3 region is CASSLGQGAEAFF. In DNA form, the CDR3 reads TGTGCCAGCAGTTTAGGGCAGGGGGCTGAAGCTTTCTTT.

Many counts were recorded for this clonotype. V is TRBV6-2 or TRBV6-3 and J is TRBJ2-3, with TRBD2 matching 8 bases. Germline CDR1 and CDR2: MNHEY and SVGEGT. Losses at the gene ends were 2 bases for V and 3 bases for J; bases not matched to a gene: 4. The CDR3 is 15 residues long. CDR3 protein: CASSYGREGTDTQYF. CDR3 DNA: TGTGCCAGCAGTTACGGACGGGAGGGAACAGATACGCAGTATTTT.

This clonotype came up many times. The rearrangement joins TRBV29-1 to TRBJ1-4; no clear D. There are 11 residues in the CDR3. The ends were cut back, 0 bases at V and 8 bases at J, with 4 bases in the middle. Germline loops: CDR1 SQVTM, CDR2 ANQGSEA. CDR3 protein: CSVEEGEKLFF. Written as DNA, the CDR3 is TGCAGCGTTGAAGAGGGGGAAAAACTGTTTTTT. Full variable domain (missing parts from reference TRBV29-1 and TRBJ1-4): SAVISQKPSRDICQRGTSLTIQCQVDSQVTMMFWYRQQPGQSLTLIATANQGSEATYESGFVIDKFPISRPNLTFSTLTVSNMSPEDSSIYLCSVEEGEKLFFGSGTQLSVL.

This clonotype was recorded at least ten times. The gene calls are TRBV5-1 and TRBJ1-1, with D tentatively TRBD1 (6 bases). CDR3 length: 16 residues. Germline-derived CDR1 and CDR2 are SGHRS and YFSETQ. V was trimmed by 0 bases and J by 1 base, leaving 13 bases between them. CDR3 loop: CASSLGYGQKNTEAFF. CDR3 nucleotide sequence: TGCGCCAGCAGCTTGGGGTACGGACAGAAGAACACTGAAGCTTTCTTT.

Only a few counts were recorded for this clonotype. The rearrangement links TRBV5-6 to TRBJ2-1; TRBD2 agrees at 10 bases. Germline V CDR1 and CDR2: SGHDT, YYEEEE. CDR3 length: 14 amino acids. Unmatched junction bases numbered 7, after V lost 4 bases and J lost 9 bases. The CDR3 DNA is TGTGCCAGCAGCGTTAGCGGGGGGCCGGGTGAGCAGTTCTTC. Encoded protein: CASSVSGGPGEQFF.

This clonotype was observed a handful of times. The chain joins TRBV20-1 to TRBJ2-1, with D uncertain. Deletions cut 7 bases from V and 6 bases from J, with 10 bases between. This CDR3 has 11 amino acids. Germline loops: CDR1 DFQATT, CDR2 SNEGSKA (reference sequence). The CDR3 reads CSVKIPNEQFF. The CDR3, as DNA: TGCAGTGTAAAAATTCCCAATGAGCAGTTCTTC.

This clonotype has a count of ten or more. This chain links TRBV7-6 with TRBJ2-7; perhaps TRBD1 as D (6 bases). Germline V gene data show CDR1 as SGHVS and CDR2 as FNYEAQ. Between the trimmed V and J ends, which lost 5 bases and 0 bases, there was a span of 11 bases. The CDR3 totals 14 residues. The CDR3 region has the DNA TGTGCCAGCAGCCGACAGGTTTTCTCCTACGAGCAGTACTTC. This codes for CASSRQVFSYEQYF.